These T cell receptor beta chains were read from a single sample in a study of spatial heterogeneity in lung cancer. Each CDR3 protein gets one entry after TCRdb re-called the 5' RACE reads with MiXCR. Seen here are tens of thousands of distinct CDR3 sequences, 12% observed once, and the top ten hold roughly 41%. Sequences were derived from PBMCs, sampled at surgery. All receptors derive from a male donor with early-stage non-small cell lung cancer. The CDR3 runs from the conserved cysteine through the conserved F or W. The order of the fields is J gene, clone size, V gene, D gene, CDR3 DNA, CDR3 protein. The D gene is left open where the match is weak. A clone size is listed for some rows: how often the clone was seen (once, few, many), or a class if it is expanded.

TRBJ1-2	few	TRBV5-1	-	TGCGCCAGCAGCTCGGGAGGAGGGGCTGGCTATGGCTACACCTTC	CASSSGGGAGYGYTF
TRBJ1-5	many	TRBV7-8	-	TGTGCCAGCAGCTTTTATAGCCAGCCCCAGCATTTT	CASSFYSQPQHF
TRBJ2-1	-	TRBV4-1	-	TGCGCCAGCAGCTTCGCGGGGCCTGTTGAGCAGTTCTTC	CASSFAGPVEQFF
TRBJ2-3	many	TRBV4-1	-	TGCGCCAGCAGCCAAGATAGGAGAGATACGCAGTATTTT	CASSQDRRDTQYF
TRBJ2-1	few	TRBV19	-	TGTGCCAGTAGTATAGATTCGGGCAACTACAATGAGCAGTTCTTC	CASSIDSGNYNEQFF
TRBJ1-2	many	TRBV27	-	TGTGCCAGCAGTCCGGGACCAGGAGGGGGCTACACCTTC	CASSPGPGGGYTF
TRBJ2-1	-	TRBV7-3	TRBD1	TGTGCCAGCAGCCTCGGGACAGATTTAGACAATGAGCAGTTCTTC	CASSLGTDLDNEQFF
TRBJ1-4	-	TRBV12-3/TRBV12-4	TRBD1	TGTGCCAGCAGAGGGACAGTTGAAAAACTGTTTTTT	CASRGTVEKLFF
TRBJ2-1	-	TRBV4-2	TRBD2	TGTGCCAGCAGCCAAGCGGGGGGGGATTACAATGAGCAGTTCTTC	CASSQAGGDYNEQFF
TRBJ1-4	many	TRBV14	TRBD1	TGTGCCAGCAGCCACAGGGGGGCCAATGAAAAACTGTTTTTT	CASSHRGANEKLFF
TRBJ2-1	few	TRBV9	TRBD2	TGTGCCAGCAGCGTCAGTACGGGAGGGAATGAGCAGTTCTTC	CASSVSTGGNEQFF
TRBJ2-7	-	TRBV18	TRBD1	TGTGCCAGCTCACCGCCTTCAGGGACAGGGGAATGGGAGCAGTACTTC	CASSPPSGTGEWEQYF
TRBJ2-3	few	TRBV9	-	TGTGCCAGCAGCGTAGAGTCAGGAGACAGCACAGATACGCAGTATTTT	CASSVESGDSTDTQYF
TRBJ2-7	-	TRBV7-2	-	TGTGCCAGCTTGGGGGAGCACTACGAGCAGTACTTC	CASLGEHYEQYF
TRBJ2-3	-	TRBV7-3	-	TGTGCCAGCAGCATCACCGGGACCACAGATACGCAGTATTTT	CASSITGTTDTQYF
TRBJ2-3	few	TRBV7-2	TRBD2	TGTGCCAGCAGCTTATTGCGGGGGGGCACAGATACGCAGTATTTT	CASSLLRGGTDTQYF
TRBJ2-3	many	TRBV25-1	TRBD2	TGTGCCAGCAGTGTGGCGGGGGGGGCAAGGCTGACAGATACGCAGTATTTT	CASSVAGGARLTDTQYF
TRBJ1-1	few	TRBV20-1	TRBD1	TGCAGTGCTAGGGGGGCGGGGACAGGGCGAACTGAAGCTTTCTTT	CSARGAGTGRTEAFF
TRBJ1-1	-	TRBV6-2/TRBV6-3	-	TGTGCCAGCAGTTACGGTTGGGAACGGCCGAACACTGAAGCTTTCTTT	CASSYGWERPNTEAFF
TRBJ2-2	many	TRBV5-6	-	TGTGCCAGCAGCTTGGGACAGAACACCGGGGAGCTGTTTTTT	CASSLGQNTGELFF
TRBJ2-4	few	TRBV3-1	-	TGTGCCAGCAGCCAACAATTCTTGGTGGCAGGGCAAGTTCAGTACTTC	CASSQQFLVAGQVQYF
TRBJ2-3	many	TRBV5-5	-	TGTGCCAGCAGCTTGGGCGGGGCCAGCACAGATACGCAGTATTTT	CASSLGGASTDTQYF
TRBJ2-2	many	TRBV7-2	-	TGTGCCAGCAGGCTGGTCACAGGGCGCGCCGGGGAGCTGTTTTTT	CASRLVTGRAGELFF
TRBJ1-1	-	TRBV20-1	-	TGCAGTGCTAGGGGCGTTGGACAGCCGAACACTGAAGCTTTCTTT	CSARGVGQPNTEAFF
TRBJ1-5	-	TRBV28	-	TGTGCCACTCTTTCAGTGGGGACGCCGAGCAATCAGCCCCAGCATTTT	CATLSVGTPSNQPQHF
TRBJ1-5	-	TRBV28	TRBD1	TGTGCCAGCAGTACGGGACAGAATAGCAATCAGCCCCAGCATTTT	CASSTGQNSNQPQHF
TRBJ1-1	few	TRBV20-1	-	TGCAGTGCTAGAATCCCCGGGAAGAACACTGAAGCTTTCTTT	CSARIPGKNTEAFF
TRBJ1-2	-	TRBV12-3/TRBV12-4	-	TGTGCCAGCAGTTTGAGGGTAGGAGGCTACACCTTC	CASSLRVGGYTF
TRBJ1-2	-	TRBV20-1	-	TGCAGTGCTTTATTCCCGGGACAAGTGAAGGATGGCTACACCTTC	CSALFPGQVKDGYTF
TRBJ2-3	-	TRBV20-1	-	TGCAGTTCAGTTGACGAGTCGGGAGATACGCAGTATTTT	CSSVDESGDTQYF
TRBJ1-5	few	TRBV20-1	TRBD1	TGCAGTGCTAGAGACGACAGGGCTAATCAGCCCCAGCATTTT	CSARDDRANQPQHF